This T cell receptor (beta chain) emerged from a study of cytomegalovirus exposure and HLA in healthy donors. PCR used 60 Vbeta primers and 13 Jbeta primers. The repertoire was sequenced with immunoSEQ multiplex PCR; TCRdb's copy has only in-frame clones and lacks some. The sample holds more than 140,000 clones; 82% are singletons and the top ten take roughly 3.4%. The sequenced sample consisted of PBMCs. This sequence was found in a man younger than 35 in good health and CMV-seropositive.

This CDR3 reads CASSLSATAYGYTF. The CDR3 DNA follows: TGTGCCAGCAGTTTATCGGCGACAGCGTATGGCTACACCTTC. The V gene is TRBV27, the J gene TRBJ1-2; D might be TRBD1 (5 bases). Germline V gives CDR1 MNHEY, CDR2 SMNVEV (reference sequence). Trimming stripped 0 bases from V and 5 bases from J, with 10 bases between. The CDR3 consists of 14 residues.